The TCR beta chain under discussion was sequenced for a study of high-grade serous ovarian cancer treatment subgroups. Across the study: Mean per sample: approximately 13,000 reads, about 7,500 unique TCR beta rearrangements.

Sequencing used immunoSEQ multiplex PCR; TCRdb keeps in-frame clones, though not all of them. Of approximately 6,600 clones listed, about four fifths are singletons. The CDR3 is 14 amino acids. Trimming removed 7 bases from V and 4 bases from J; junction bases left unmatched: 5. CDR1 and CDR2 (germline): LGHNT, FRNRAP. This clone has just one count. Its matching antigen is unknown. Tumor tissue was taken before any definitive surgery or chemotherapy was given. Study findings and constraints: Higher neoantigen levels went with greater TCR clonal relatedness.

Sequencing was performed on tumor tissue. The sequence derives from a human donor with high-grade serous ovarian cancer. The chain joins TRBV12-5 to TRBJ2-1; 9 bases match TRBD1. The CDR3 DNA reads as TGTGCTAGTGTTCCGGGACAGGGATACAATGAGCAGTTCTTC. This encodes CASVPGQGYNEQFF.